Below are 13 T cell receptor beta chains sequenced from a single sample in a study of early T cells in non-severe SARS-CoV-2 infection. TCRdb recomputed calls from the 5' RACE reads with MiXCR, one row per CDR3 protein. The sample contains roughly 83,000 distinct CDR3 sequences, about 9.4% of which appear only once. Sequencing used whole blood, obtained at baseline. The receptors originated from an adult who was a healthcare worker with PCR-confirmed SARS-CoV-2 infection or an uninfected control (not recorded which).

This clonotype was recorded at least ten times. V and J are TRBV7-9 and TRBJ2-1; TRBD2 matches 9 bases. Germline CDR1 is SEHNR and CDR2 is FQNEAQ (reference sequence). There are 17 residues in the CDR3. V was clipped by 1 base and J by 6 bases; unmatched bases: 10. CDR3 in amino acids: CASSLVLGGRAVNEQFF. The CDR3 DNA is TGTGCCAGCAGCTTAGTCCTGGGCGGGAGGGCCGTCAATGAGCAGTTCTTC.

This clonotype was counted only a few times. The chain uses TRBV5-6 and TRBJ2-2, with a tentative D call TRBD1 (6 bases). Trimming left V 6 bases short and J 6 bases short, with 15 bases between. This CDR3 has 14 amino acids. Germline CDR1 reads SGHDT; CDR2 reads YYEEEE. CDR3 protein: CASTTAGAPGELFF. CDR3 in DNA: TGTGCCAGCACCACGGCAGGGGCTCCCGGGGAGCTGTTTTTT.

In this sample, this clonotype turned up many times. This chain joins TRBV5-6 and TRBJ1-1; D not resolved. V was pared by 1 base and J by 2 bases, with 15 bases between. The germline gives CDR1 SGHDT, CDR2 YYEEEE. The CDR3 loop spans 16 amino acids. Here the CDR3 DNA reads TGTGCCAGCAGCTTGAACTCGCGTGGCCTTAACACTGAAGCTTTCTTT. Its protein is CASSLNSRGLNTEAFF. The full variable domain, in which reference TRBV5-6 and TRBJ1-1 provide the parts outside the CDR3, is DAGVTQSPTHLIKTRGQQVTLRCSPKSGHDTVSWYQQALGQGPQFIFQYYEEEERQRGNFPDRFSGHQFPNYSSELNVNALLLGDSALYLCASSLNSRGLNTEAFFGQGTRLTVV.

The table lists this clonotype with many counts. This chain links TRBV25-1 with TRBJ2-7; unclear D gene. The CDR3 covers 12 residues. The germline gives CDR1 MGHDK, CDR2 SYGVNS. V shed 3 bases and J shed 5 bases, with 8 bases lying between them. In DNA, the CDR3 is TGTGCCAGCAGTGAGCCTCCCCACGAGCAGTACTTC. Protein: CASSEPPHEQYF.

Concerning this clonotype itself: A much bigger clone sits one base away, suggesting this may be a read error. J is TRBJ1-5 and V is TRBV28; D gene unclear. V gave up 7 bases and J gave up 3 bases, with 10 bases separating them. The CDR3 length is 13 residues. Germline-derived CDR1 and CDR2 are MDHEN and SYDVKM. This CDR3 reads CASINDDNQPQHF. The CDR3 region has the DNA TGTGCCAGCATCAACGACGACAATCAGCCCCAGCATTTT.

J is TRBJ1-3 and V is TRBV3-1, with D uncertain. This CDR3 comprises 16 residues. V was cut by 0 bases and J by 0 bases, with 9 bases left in between. Germline V gene sequence: CDR1 LGHDT, CDR2 YNNKEL (reference sequence). Here the CDR3 reads CASSQEVRTSGNTIYF. The CDR3, as DNA: TGTGCCAGCAGCCAAGAGGTCAGGACCTCTGGAAACACCATATATTTT. Drawing the rest from reference TRBV3-1 and TRBJ1-3, the complete variable domain is DTAVSQTPKYLVTQMGNDKSIKCEQNLGHDTMYWYKQDSKKFLKIMFSYNNKELIINETVPNRFSPKSPDKAHLNLHINSLELGDSAVYFCASSQEVRTSGNTIYFGEGSWLTVV.

This clonotype was recorded a few times. The chain has TRBV5-1 and TRBJ1-5; the D gene is possibly TRBD1 (6 bases). The CDR3 runs to 13 residues. Germline CDR1 is SGHRS and CDR2 is YFSETQ. Deletions cut 2 bases from V and 7 bases from J, with 10 bases between. CDR3 sequence (DNA): TGCGCCAGCAGCTTACAGGGAAGGCAGCCCCAGCATTTT. Protein: CASSLQGRQPQHF.

J is TRBJ1-2 and V is TRBV2; 7 nucleotides align to TRBD1. Germline CDR1 and CDR2: SNHLY and FYNNEI. The CDR3 contains 13 residues. CDR3 protein: CGLTGQLNYGYTF. The CDR3 nucleotides are TGTGGATTGACGGGACAGCTAAACTATGGCTACACCTTC. Full variable domain (outside the CDR3, taken from reference TRBV2 and TRBJ1-2): EPEVTQTPSHQVTQMGQEVILRCVPISNHLYFYWYRQILGQKVEFLVSFYNNEISEKSEIFDDQFSVERPDGSNFTLKIRSTKLEDSAMYFCGLTGQLNYGYTFGSGTRLTVV.

The rearrangement joins TRBV6-5 to TRBJ2-1; D perhaps matches TRBD2 (5 bases). This CDR3 has 14 residues. V was pared by 2 bases and J by 7 bases, with 12 bases between. The germline V gene has CDR1 MNHEY and CDR2 SVGAGI. The CDR3 protein is CASSYSGYNNEQFF. The CDR3 nucleotides are TGTGCCAGCAGTTACAGCGGATATAATAATGAGCAGTTCTTC.

The chain recombines TRBV6-2 or TRBV6-3 with TRBJ1-1; D call uncertain. This CDR3 contains 13 residues. Trimming cost V 1 base and J 2 bases, with 5 bases left between them. Per germline, CDR1 MNHEY and CDR2 SVGEGT. The CDR3 is CASSYYGNTEAFF. CDR3 in DNA: TGTGCCAGCAGTTACTACGGTAACACTGAAGCTTTCTTT.

This clonotype was counted ten times or more. The chain combines TRBV5-6 with TRBJ2-3; possible D gene TRBD2, 6 bases. CDR1 and CDR2 (germline): SGHDT, YYEEEE. The CDR3 loop spans 15 amino acids. Trimming took off 7 bases at V and 2 bases at J, with 17 bases between the two ends. The CDR3 reads CASAYEGRLTDTQYF. The CDR3 nucleotides are TGTGCCAGCGCCTACGAAGGGAGGCTCACAGATACGCAGTATTTT.

This chain links TRBV24-1 with TRBJ2-3; weak D call: TRBD2 (5 bases). This CDR3 region has 15 residues. Germline values: CDR1 KGHDR, CDR2 SFDVKD. Trimming cost V 2 bases and J 2 bases, with 10 bases left between them. CDR3 amino acids: CATSDSRGSTDTQYF. DNA for the CDR3: TGTGCCACCAGTGATTCACGGGGATCCACAGATACGCAGTATTTT.

The J gene is TRBJ2-6, the V gene TRBV3-1; D is unclear. The germline CDR1 and CDR2 sequences are LGHDT and YNNKEL (reference sequence). CDR3 length equals 16 residues. V was clipped by 2 bases and J by 1 base, with 9 bases between them. CDR3 residues: CASSQPPGSGANVLTF. For the CDR3, the DNA is TGTGCCAGCAGCCAACCTCCTGGTTCTGGGGCCAACGTCCTGACTTTC.